Listed below are T cell receptor beta chains from one sample, sequenced in a study of regulatory T cells in long-lasting Graves disease. TCRdb re-called the multiplex PCR reads with MiXCR, one entry per CDR3 protein. The sample holds approximately 470,000 distinct CDR3 sequences, less than 25% seen once. Material: peripheral blood mononuclear cells (PBMCs), obtained when the disease was refractory, from a patient treated with antithyroid drugs. The receptors were sampled from a female donor with Graves disease. CDR3s leave out the opening cysteine and the closing phenylalanine or tryptophan. Part of the rows lack a size; the others show once, few, many or a class for expanded clones.

size,V,CDR3
.,TRBV5-1,ASSLGWGQGIYEQY
.,TRBV3-2,ASSQDMSRLNLNTEAF
.,TRBV30,AWSRGLEVEQY
many,TRBV3-1,ASSHGGNTEAF
.,TRBV27,ASSSFSADSGNTIY
many,TRBV30,AWSAGGEAF
.,TRBV24-1,ATARIDGELF
many,TRBV13,ASNTGSSYEQY
many,TRBV7-2,ASSLGRAGANVLT
few,TRBV10-3,AIRPGTAQETQY
.,TRBV7-7,ANSYMDQPQH
.,TRBV30,AWSLLAGGNNEQF
.,TRBV28,ASSFPRQGTDTQY
many,TRBV7-9,ASSYRGRGGAAANTGELF
.,TRBV5-1,ASSLVPAAEYSEQF
many,TRBV11-2,ASSLVGGQGYEQY